This TCR beta chain was retrieved from a study of T-cell reconstitution after alpha-beta-depleted transplantation in children. Study-wide results and limits: The authors attributed T-cell counts and diversity one year after transplant mostly to newly produced T cells.

This clonotype has at least ten counts. Antigen: not known. Germline V gene sequence: CDR1 DFQATT, CDR2 SNEGSKA (reference sequence). V was shortened by 0 bases and J by 0 bases, with 8 bases between the two germline ends. The CDR3 sequence is 15 residues long. Molecular barcoding with unique molecular identifiers was used for the TCRbeta library. TCRdb fed the PCR reads into MiXCR, producing one record per CDR3 protein. The data show 250,000 to 300,000 distinct CDR3 sequences, 7.5% to 9% seen once. The origin of this receptor is a female patient aged 2-10 years who had a stem cell transplant for Fanconi anemia, so the T cells may come from the graft donor. The sequenced sample was peripheral blood, obtained 360 days after TCRalphabeta/CD19-depleted stem cell transplant. The V and J genes are TRBV20-1 and TRBJ2-2; unclear D gene. The CDR3 DNA sequence: TGCAGTGCTAGAGATTACCAGGCGAACACCGGGGAGCTGTTTTTT. Translating gives CSARDYQANTGELFF.